This T cell receptor (beta chain) was profiled in a study of T cell responses to AZD1222 COVID-19 vaccine. Study-level points and caveats: Every sample of the repertoires postdated the peak T cell response. Possibly, clonal diversity was underestimated; donors were largely white British and included more females. Spike-specific TCR breadth and depth both grew after two AZD1222 doses. Distributed over spike, vaccine-associated CD4 TCRs predominated at 160-218 and 743-854.

The CDR3 is 17 residues long. Germline V gene lookup returns CDR1 SGDLS and CDR2 YYNGEE. Trimming left V 4 bases short and J 0 bases short, with 17 bases between. Points on this clone: Its antigen remains unknown.

Some clones are missing from TCRdb's copy, which holds only in-frame ones; the method was immunoSEQ multiplex PCR. This table has 150,000 to 200,000 clones, about nine tenths appearing once. This TCR was sampled from an adult in good health. The J gene is TRBJ2-1, the V gene TRBV9; a possible D gene is TRBD2 (5 bases). Source: peripheral blood, taken on day 0 of AZD1222 vaccination. The CDR3 nucleotides are TGTGCCAGCAGCCCTCGTAATGCGGGCTCCTCCTACAATGAGCAGTTCTTC. As protein: CASSPRNAGSSYNEQFF. Drawing the rest from reference TRBV9 and TRBJ2-1, the complete variable domain is DSGVTQTPKHLITATGQRVTLRCSPRSGDLSVYWYQQSLDQGLQFLIQYYNGEERAKGNILERFSAQQFPDLHSELNLSSLELGDSALYFCASSPRNAGSSYNEQFFGPGTRLTVL.